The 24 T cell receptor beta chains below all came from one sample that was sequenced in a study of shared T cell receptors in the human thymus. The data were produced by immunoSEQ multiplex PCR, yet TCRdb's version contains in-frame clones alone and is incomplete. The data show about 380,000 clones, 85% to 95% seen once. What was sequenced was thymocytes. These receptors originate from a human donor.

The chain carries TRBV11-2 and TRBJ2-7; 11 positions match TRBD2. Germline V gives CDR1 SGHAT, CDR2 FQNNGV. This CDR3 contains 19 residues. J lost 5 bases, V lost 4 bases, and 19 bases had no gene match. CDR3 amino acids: CASSSKSSIAGGPRDEQYF. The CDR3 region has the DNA TGTGCCAGCAGCTCCAAATCCTCAATAGCGGGAGGGCCTAGGGACGAGCAGTACTTC.

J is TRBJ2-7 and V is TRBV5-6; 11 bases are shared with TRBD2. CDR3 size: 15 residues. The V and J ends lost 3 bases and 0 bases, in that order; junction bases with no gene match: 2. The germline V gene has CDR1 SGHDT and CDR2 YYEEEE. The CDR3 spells CASSSTSGGSYEQYF. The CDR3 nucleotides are TGTGCCAGCAGCTCCACTAGCGGGGGCTCCTACGAGCAGTACTTC.

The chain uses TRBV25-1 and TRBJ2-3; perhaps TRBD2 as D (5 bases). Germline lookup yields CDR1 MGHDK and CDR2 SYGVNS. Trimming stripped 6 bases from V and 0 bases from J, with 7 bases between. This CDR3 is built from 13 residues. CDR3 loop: CASRRASTDTQYF. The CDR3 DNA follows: TGTGCCAGCAGGCGGGCGAGCACAGATACGCAGTATTTT.

This CDR3 is CASSPTLLRDEQFF. Written as DNA, the CDR3 is TGTGCCAGCTCACCCACTCTGTTGAGGGATGAGCAGTTCTTC. The V and J genes are TRBV18 and TRBJ2-1, with D possibly being TRBD2 (5 bases). The CDR3 extends over 14 amino acids. In germline, CDR1 is KGHSH, CDR2 LQKENI. V was clipped by 3 bases and J by 8 bases, with 14 bases between them.

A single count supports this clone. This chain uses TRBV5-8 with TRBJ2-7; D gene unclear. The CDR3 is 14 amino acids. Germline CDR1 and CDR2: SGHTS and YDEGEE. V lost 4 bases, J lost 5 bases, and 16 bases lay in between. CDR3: CASSPTRVSHEQYF. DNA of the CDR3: TGTGCCAGCAGCCCCACCCGAGTATCCCACGAGCAGTACTTC. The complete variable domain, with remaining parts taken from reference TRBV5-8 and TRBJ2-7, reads EAGVTQSPTHLIKTRGQQATLRCSPISGHTSVYWYQQALGLGLQFLLWYDEGEERNRGNFPPRFSGRQFPNYSSELNVNALELEDSALYLCASSPTRVSHEQYFGPGTRLTVT.

Written as DNA, the CDR3 is TGCGCCAGCTCCGGAGGAGCCGAGGATGAAAAACTGTTTTTT. This gives the protein CASSGGAEDEKLFF. The rearrangement links TRBV5-1 to TRBJ1-4; no reliable D call. The germline V gene has CDR1 SGHRS and CDR2 YFSETQ. CDR3 size: 14 residues. V was cut by 7 bases and J by 6 bases, with 16 bases left in between.

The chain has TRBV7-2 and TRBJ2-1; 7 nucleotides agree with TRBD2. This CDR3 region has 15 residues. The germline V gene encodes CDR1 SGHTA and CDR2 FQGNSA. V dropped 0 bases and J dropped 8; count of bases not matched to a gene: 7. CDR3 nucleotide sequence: TGTGCCAGCAGCTTAGCTCTGGGGGAGGGATATGAGCAGTTCTTC. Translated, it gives CASSLALGEGYEQFF.

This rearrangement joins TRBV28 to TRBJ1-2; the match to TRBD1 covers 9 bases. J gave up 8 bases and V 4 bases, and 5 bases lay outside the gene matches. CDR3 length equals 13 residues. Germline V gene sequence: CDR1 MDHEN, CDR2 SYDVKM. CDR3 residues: CASSCVDRGGYTF. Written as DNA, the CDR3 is TGTGCCAGCAGTTGCGTGGACAGGGGCGGCTACACCTTC.

For the CDR3, the DNA is TGTGCCACCAGCAGAGTTCGCGGGCCTTCCTACGAGCAGTACTTC. The encoded protein is CATSRVRGPSYEQYF. The chain has TRBV15 and TRBJ2-7; D may be TRBD2 (5 bases). CDR3 length: 15 residues. Looked up from germline, CDR1 is LNHNV and CDR2 is YYDKDF (reference sequence). Trimming shortened V by 1 base and J by 1 base, and 11 bases separated the two germline ends.

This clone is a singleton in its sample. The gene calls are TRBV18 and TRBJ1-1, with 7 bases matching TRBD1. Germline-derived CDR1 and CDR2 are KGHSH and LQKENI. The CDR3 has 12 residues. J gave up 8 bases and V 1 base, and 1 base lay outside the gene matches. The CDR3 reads CASSPQGAEAFF. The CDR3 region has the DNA TGTGCCAGCTCACCACAGGGGGCGGAAGCTTTCTTT.

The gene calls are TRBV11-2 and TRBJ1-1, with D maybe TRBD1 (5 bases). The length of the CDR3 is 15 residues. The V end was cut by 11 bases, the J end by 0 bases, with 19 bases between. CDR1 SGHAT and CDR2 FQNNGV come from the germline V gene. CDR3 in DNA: TGTGCCTCGGGCGGGGGTCGATACATGAACACTGAAGCTTTCTTT. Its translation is CASGGGRYMNTEAFF. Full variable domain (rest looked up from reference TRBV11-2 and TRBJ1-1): EAGVAQSPRYKIIEKRQSVAFWCNPISGHATLYWYQQILGQGPKLLIQFQNNGVVDDSQLPKDRFSAERLKGVDSTLKIQPAKLEDSAVYLCASGGGRYMNTEAFFGQGTRLTVV.

The CDR3: CASSLGSGVGHDQPQHF. The CDR3 bases are TGTGCCAGCAGCTTAGGATCAGGGGTCGGACACGATCAGCCCCAGCATTTT. The chain is built from TRBV11-1 and TRBJ1-5; a possible D gene is TRBD1 (6 bases). Trimming removed 1 base from V and 5 bases from J, with 18 bases in between. The V gene's germline CDR1 is SGHAT and CDR2 FQDESV (reference sequence). The CDR3 length is 17 residues.

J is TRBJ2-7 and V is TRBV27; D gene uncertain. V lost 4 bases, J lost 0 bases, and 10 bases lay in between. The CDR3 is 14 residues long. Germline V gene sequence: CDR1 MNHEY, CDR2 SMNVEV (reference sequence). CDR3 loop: CASSYNTLSYEQYF. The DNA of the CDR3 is TGTGCCAGCAGTTATAATACGCTCTCCTACGAGCAGTACTTC.

In DNA, the CDR3 is TGCGCCAGCAGTTTGGCCTCCTTTGGCGGGGAGCTGTTTTTT. Amino acids: CASSLASFGGELFF. This chain connects TRBV4-1 to TRBJ2-2, with D unclear. V lost 6 bases and J lost 7, with 15 bases in between. The CDR3 contains 14 residues. Germline CDR1 MGHRA, CDR2 YSYEKL.

CDR3 residues: CASSRETVAGANVLTF. The CDR3 DNA sequence: TGTGCCAGTAGTCGGGAGACAGTCGCTGGGGCCAACGTCCTGACTTTC. This chain uses TRBV19 with TRBJ2-6, with TRBD2 as a possible D gene (6 bases). The CDR3 consists of 16 residues. Germline V gives CDR1 LNHDA, CDR2 SQIVND (reference sequence). V was shortened by 5 bases and J by 2 bases, with 13 bases between the two germline ends.

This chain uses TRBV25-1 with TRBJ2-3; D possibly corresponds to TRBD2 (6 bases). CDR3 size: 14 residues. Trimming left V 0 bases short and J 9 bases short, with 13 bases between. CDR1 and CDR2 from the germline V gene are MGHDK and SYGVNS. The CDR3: CASSEYGLRGTQYF. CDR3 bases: TGTGCCAGCAGTGAATACGGCCTCCGGGGGACGCAGTATTTT.

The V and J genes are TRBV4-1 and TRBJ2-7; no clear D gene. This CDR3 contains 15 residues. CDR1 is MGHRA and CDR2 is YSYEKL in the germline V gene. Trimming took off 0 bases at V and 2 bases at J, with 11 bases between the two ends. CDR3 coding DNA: TGCGCCAGCAGCCAAGAGGAACCAGGTCCCTACGAGCAGTACTTC. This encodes CASSQEEPGPYEQYF.

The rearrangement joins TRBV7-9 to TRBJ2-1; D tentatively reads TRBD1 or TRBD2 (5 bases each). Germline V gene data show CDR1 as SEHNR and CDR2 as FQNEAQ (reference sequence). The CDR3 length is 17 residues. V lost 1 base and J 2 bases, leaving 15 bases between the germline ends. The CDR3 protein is CASSLGGRGGAYNEQFF. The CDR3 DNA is TGTGCCAGCAGCTTAGGTGGTCGTGGGGGTGCCTACAATGAGCAGTTCTTC.

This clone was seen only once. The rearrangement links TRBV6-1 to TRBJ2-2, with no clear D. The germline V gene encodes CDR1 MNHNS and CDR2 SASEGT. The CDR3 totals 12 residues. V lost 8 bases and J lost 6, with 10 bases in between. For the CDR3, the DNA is TGTGCCAGCGGTTCCGGACCCGGGGAGCTGTTTTTT. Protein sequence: CASGSGPGELFF.

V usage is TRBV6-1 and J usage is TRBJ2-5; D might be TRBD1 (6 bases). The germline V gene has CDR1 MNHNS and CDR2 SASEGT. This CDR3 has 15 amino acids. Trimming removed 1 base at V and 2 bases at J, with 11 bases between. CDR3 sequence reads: CASSEVDQGQETQYF. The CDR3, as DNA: TGTGCCAGCAGTGAAGTTGATCAGGGGCAAGAGACCCAGTACTTC.

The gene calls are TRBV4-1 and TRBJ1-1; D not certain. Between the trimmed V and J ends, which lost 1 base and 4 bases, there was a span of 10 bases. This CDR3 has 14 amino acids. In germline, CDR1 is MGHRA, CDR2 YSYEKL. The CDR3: CASSQGYGITEAFF. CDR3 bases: TGCGCCAGCAGCCAAGGATACGGGATCACTGAAGCTTTCTTT.

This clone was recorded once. CDR3 coding DNA: TGTGCCAGCAGTGCACGGCAAGAACAGTTCCTCTCTGGAAACACCATATATTTT. As protein: CASSARQEQFLSGNTIYF. The chain is built from TRBV6-1 and TRBJ1-3; no clear D gene. Germline values: CDR1 MNHNS, CDR2 SASEGT. V was shortened by 4 bases and J by 0 bases, with 19 bases between the two germline ends. The CDR3 is 18 residues long.

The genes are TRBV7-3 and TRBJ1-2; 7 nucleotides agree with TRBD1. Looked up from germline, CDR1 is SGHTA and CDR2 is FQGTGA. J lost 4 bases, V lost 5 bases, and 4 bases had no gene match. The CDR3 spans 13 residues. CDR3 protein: CASSGRQGYGYTF. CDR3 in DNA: TGTGCCAGCAGCGGTAGACAGGGCTATGGCTACACCTTC.

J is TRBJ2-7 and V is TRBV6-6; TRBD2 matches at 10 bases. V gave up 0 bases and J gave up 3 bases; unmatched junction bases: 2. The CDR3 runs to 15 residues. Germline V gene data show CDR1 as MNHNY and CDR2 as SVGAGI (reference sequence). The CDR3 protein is CASSYSQREGYEQYF. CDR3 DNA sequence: TGTGCCAGCAGTTACTCCCAGCGGGAGGGCTACGAGCAGTACTTC.